The T cell receptor beta chain under discussion was sequenced for a study of cytomegalovirus exposure and HLA in healthy donors. PCR involved 60 Vbeta and 13 Jbeta primers. Produced via immunoSEQ multiplex PCR; TCRdb's table is partial and in-frame only. The sample has about 140,000 clones; about 80% are singletons. This CDR3 contains 14 residues. Germline CDR1 and CDR2: MNHEY and SMNVEV (reference sequence). V lost 2 bases and J 1 base, leaving 7 bases between the germline ends. Sequences were obtained from PBMCs. This rearrangement joins TRBV27 to TRBJ2-3; the D gene is possibly TRBD1 (5 bases). This receptor was taken from a man between 25 and 39 years old in good health and CMV-seropositive. In DNA form, the CDR3 reads TGTGCCAGCAGTTTAAACAGGCGCACAGATACGCAGTATTTT. Amino acids: CASSLNRRTDTQYF.